A selection of T cell receptor beta chains follows, all from one sample in a study of T cells in Graves' hyperthyroidism and ophthalmopathy. Each CDR3 protein is one row after TCRdb ran MiXCR on the multiplex PCR reads. The sample lists around 580,000 distinct CDR3 sequences; 16% were seen once. The sample was blood. These receptor sequences come from a woman under 30 with Graves' hyperthyroidism. The CDR3 runs from the conserved cysteine through the conserved F or W. D genes are given only for firm matches. Where a row states a size, it is once, few, many or the class of an expanded clone; other rows omit it.

NA | TRBJ2-1 | many | TRBV20-1 | 14 | TGCAGTGCTAGAGACGGTAGCTCCTACAATGAGCAGTTCTTC | CSARDGSSYNEQFF
TRBD1 | TRBJ2-5 | many | TRBV6-2/TRBV6-3 | 17 | TGTGCCAGCAGTTACGAGCTGGACAGGCCTTACCAAGAGACCCAGTACTTC | CASSYELDRPYQETQYF
NA | TRBJ1-1 | few | TRBV15 | 14 | TGTGCCACCAGCATGACAGAGCTTAACACTGAAGCTTTCTTT | CATSMTELNTEAFF
TRBD2 | TRBJ2-1 | NA | TRBV13 | 16 | TGTGCCAGCAGCTTGGGGGAGCGGGAGAGTCTCGATGAGCAGTTCTTC | CASSLGERESLDEQFF
NA | TRBJ1-4 | few | TRBV3-1 | 15 | TGTGCCAGCAGCCATCTCATAAGGAAAAATGAAAAACTGTTTTTT | CASSHLIRKNEKLFF
TRBD2 | TRBJ2-1 | many | TRBV18 | 16 | TGTGCCAGCTCACCTCCCCGACTAGCGGGAGCTAATGAGCAGTTCTTC | CASSPPRLAGANEQFF
TRBD2 | TRBJ2-7 | many | TRBV7-2 | 18 | TGTGCCAGCAGCTTCAGAACTAGCGGGATAGGAAACCTCTACGAGCAGTACTTC | CASSFRTSGIGNLYEQYF
NA | TRBJ2-7 | many | TRBV2 | 15 | TGTGCCAGCAGATACCGGGACTCGAACTCCTACGAGCAGTACTTC | CASRYRDSNSYEQYF
NA | TRBJ2-7 | many | TRBV7-8 | 15 | TGTGCCAGCAGCTTAAGGGGGGCTAGCTGGCCCGAGCAGTACTTC | CASSLRGASWPEQYF
NA | TRBJ2-1 | many | TRBV7-9 | 17 | TGTGCCAGCAGCTTATCTGTCCTACAGAGCTCCTACAATGAGCAGTTCTTC | CASSLSVLQSSYNEQFF
TRBD1 | TRBJ2-5 | few | TRBV10-3 | 14 | TGTGCCATCAGTACGGGACAGTTACAAGAGACCCAGTACTTC | CAISTGQLQETQYF
NA | TRBJ2-2 | many | TRBV3-1 | 15 | TGTGCCAGCAGCGACGGGACTCCCAGGAGGAGGGAGCTGTTTTTT | CASSDGTPRRRELFF
NA | TRBJ1-2 | few | TRBV15 | 13 | TGTGCCACCAGCAGAGGGACAGAGTATGGCTACACCTTC | CATSRGTEYGYTF
TRBD1 | TRBJ1-2 | many | TRBV28 | 14 | TGTGCCACCCGATTCGGGGACAGGCAGTATGGCTACACCTTC | CATRFGDRQYGYTF
TRBD2 | TRBJ2-7 | many | TRBV7-3 | 17 | TGTGCCAGCAGCTCCGCTCCCGGGACTACATCATGGCACGAGCAGTACTTC | CASSSAPGTTSWHEQYF
NA | TRBJ2-2 | many | TRBV12-3/TRBV12-4 | 14 | TGTGCCAGCAACTCGGAGCGGAACACCGGGGAGCTGTTTTTT | CASNSERNTGELFF
TRBD1 | TRBJ2-7 | NA | TRBV20-1 | 15 | TGCAGTGCTAGAGATGTACAGGGGGATAGGGCCGAGCAGTACTTC | CSARDVQGDRAEQYF
TRBD1 | TRBJ2-5 | many | TRBV20-1 | 12 | TGCAGTGCGGAGGTCGACAGGGGCCCACAGTACTTC | CSAEVDRGPQYF
TRBD2 | TRBJ2-1 | many | TRBV6-1 | 16 | TGTGCCAGCAGTGAAACTAGCGGGAGGGCCCTCGGTGAGCAGTTCTTC | CASSETSGRALGEQFF
NA | TRBJ2-7 | many | TRBV19 | 14 | TGTGCCAGTAGTACGACGGCGAGCTCCTACGAGCAGTACTTC | CASSTTASSYEQYF
NA | TRBJ2-7 | many | TRBV20-1 | 16 | TGCAGTGCTGGTTCGGACCTAGACCGCGTCTCCTACGAGCAGTACTTC | CSAGSDLDRVSYEQYF
TRBD1 | TRBJ1-2 | many | TRBV20-1 | 15 | TGCAGTGCTAGAGGGACTCTACAGGGGGCAGGTGGCTACACCTTC | CSARGTLQGAGGYTF
NA | TRBJ2-5 | NA | TRBV7-2 | 14 | TGTGCCAGCAGCAAGAAGGGCACCCAAGAGACCCAGTACTTC | CASSKKGTQETQYF
TRBD1 | TRBJ1-1 | NA | TRBV6-1 | 15 | TGTGCCAGCAGGACAGGGGAGATTAGGAACACTGAAGCTTTCTTT | CASRTGEIRNTEAFF
TRBD2 | TRBJ2-1 | few | TRBV7-2 | 14 | TGTGCCAGCAGCTCGACTAGCGGGTGGGTTGAGCAGTTCTTC | CASSSTSGWVEQFF
NA | TRBJ2-2 | NA | TRBV7-2 | 15 | TGTGCCAGCAGCTTATCAGGGGCGAACACCGTGGAGCTGTTTTTT | CASSLSGANTVELFF
NA | TRBJ2-5 | few | TRBV10-3 | 14 | TGTGCCATCAAGCAGGACGGTTCCCAAGAGACCCAGTACTTC | CAIKQDGSQETQYF
TRBD2 | TRBJ2-1 | few | TRBV7-9 | 17 | TGTGCCAGCAGCTCCCCCCGGACTAGCGGGAGGGGCAATGAGCAGTTCTTC | CASSSPRTSGRGNEQFF